The source of this TCR beta chain is a study of T cell clonality in common variable immunodeficiency. Study-wide results and limits: In common variable immunodeficiency, TCR beta chains reportedly carried fewer deletions and N-nucleotide insertions.

Some clones are missing from TCRdb's copy, which holds only in-frame ones; the method was immunoSEQ multiplex PCR. The sample includes under 20,000 clones, none of them occurring once. This CDR3 has 15 residues. The germline CDR1 and CDR2 sequences are SGHVS and FNYEAQ. V lost 5 bases to trimming and J lost 0 bases, with 12 bases between them. As regards this clone: What it binds is not known. The read finishes 3 residues shy of the CDR3 end, and the germline J gene is used to complete it.

V usage is TRBV7-6 and J usage is TRBJ2-3, with unresolved D. The sequence was collected from a human donor with common variable immunodeficiency. The sequenced sample consisted of peripheral blood mononuclear cells. The CDR3 protein is CASSQGPHSTDTQYF. The sequenced part of the CDR3 DNA is TGTGCCAGCAGCCAAGGCCCTCACAGCACAGATACG.